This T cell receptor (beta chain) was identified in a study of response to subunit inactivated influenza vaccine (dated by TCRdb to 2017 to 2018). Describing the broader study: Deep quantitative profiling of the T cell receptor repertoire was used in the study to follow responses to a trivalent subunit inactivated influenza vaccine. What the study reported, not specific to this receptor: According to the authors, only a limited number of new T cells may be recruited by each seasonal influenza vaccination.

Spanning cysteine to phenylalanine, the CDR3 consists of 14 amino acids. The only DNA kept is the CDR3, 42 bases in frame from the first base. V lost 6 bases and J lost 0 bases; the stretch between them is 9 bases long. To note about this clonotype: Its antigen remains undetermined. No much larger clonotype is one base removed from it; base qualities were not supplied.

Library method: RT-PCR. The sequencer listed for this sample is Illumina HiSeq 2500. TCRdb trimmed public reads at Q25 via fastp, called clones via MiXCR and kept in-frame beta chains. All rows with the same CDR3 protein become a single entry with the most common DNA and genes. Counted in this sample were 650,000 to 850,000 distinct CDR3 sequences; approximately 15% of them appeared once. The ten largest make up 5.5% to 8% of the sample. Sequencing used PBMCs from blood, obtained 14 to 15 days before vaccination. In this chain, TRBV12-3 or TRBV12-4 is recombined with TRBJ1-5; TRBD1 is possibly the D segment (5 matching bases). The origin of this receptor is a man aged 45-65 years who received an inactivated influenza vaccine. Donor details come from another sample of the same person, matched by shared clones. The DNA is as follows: TGTGCCAGCAGGAAGCAGGGTAGCAATCAGCCCCAGCATTTT. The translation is CASRKQGSNQPQHF.